This T cell receptor (beta chain) came from a study of cytotoxic CD8 clonotypes in ibrutinib-treated CLL. Across the whole study: Patients: some 11 relapsed/refractory, fewer than 16 treatment-naive, some 18 IGHV unmutated. Productive templates averaged roughly 270,000 per sample, and productive rearrangements 94,082. Study-level points and caveats: Clonality increased at ibrutinib response and stayed stable in sustained remission. At progression, however, it fell back toward baseline.

With regard to this clone: What it binds is not known.

For TCR beta libraries, about 2.2 micrograms of genomic DNA were obtained from cryopreserved PBMCs. This CDR3 is built from 14 residues. V lost 7 bases to trimming and J lost 0 bases, with 13 bases between them. From germline, CDR1 is MNHEY and CDR2 SVGAGI. Method: immunoSEQ multiplex PCR; TCRdb's copy keeps in-frame clones and lacks some. The data show roughly 20,000 clones, less than 80% seen once. The J gene is TRBJ2-7, the V gene TRBV6-5, with D uncertain. The input for sequencing was PBMCs, taken before ibrutinib treatment. This clonotype was sampled from a human donor with chronic lymphocytic leukemia. The CDR3 here is CASNHRVNSYEQYF. As DNA, the CDR3 is TGTGCCAGCAACCACCGGGTCAACTCCTACGAGCAGTACTTC.